This record concerns one T cell receptor (beta chain) sequence. Its specific antigen is unknown. Qualities for individual bases were not recorded, and no much larger clone is one base off. Counted from cysteine to phenylalanine, this CDR3 has 12 amino acids. Solely the CDR3 DNA is kept, with 36 bases framed from the first base. The germline V gene encodes CDR1 GTSNPN and CDR2 SVGIG (reference sequence). V is reduced by 5 bases and J by 2 bases, leaving a spacing of 9 bases between them. The entry originates in a study of PD-1 blockade in classical Hodgkin lymphoma (dated by TCRdb to 2020 to 2022). For the study in its entirety: Nivolumab dosing was 3 mg/kg intravenously every 2 weeks, continuing until either disease progression or unacceptable toxicity. The study used TCR beta sequencing and CyTOF to define a peripheral blood immune signature of response to PD-1 blockade in classical Hodgkin lymphoma.

The sample's time point, from its label and the paper: cycle 2 day 1 (C2D1) of nivolumab. Relapse after autologous stem cell transplantation had occurred in all trial patients, and cohorts A, B and C were distinguished by prior brentuximab vedotin exposure. The trial cohort was composed of around 60 patients with relapsed/refractory classical Hodgkin lymphoma, for whom complete response, partial response or progressive disease was recorded as best overall response. In the multi-cohort phase II CheckMate 205 trial, trial patients received single-agent nivolumab. An independent review committee assessed best overall response by applying the 2007 International Working Group response criteria. Trial PBMCs were obtained immediately prior to nivolumab initiation (C1D1) and on therapy at cycle 2 day 1 and cycle 4 day 1. After peripheral blood was drawn into 8 mL Vacutainer Cell Preparation Tubes, PBMCs were isolated by centrifugation and then cryopreserved.

Genomic DNA was isolated using the Qiagen DNeasy kit from unsorted PBMCs as well as from negatively selected CD4+ and CD8+ fractions. Amplification of TCR beta CDR3 regions was done by immunoSEQ multiplex PCR with primers that anneal to V and J segments. A synthetic immune receptor repertoire was used to minimize amplification bias, and any residual bias was removed computationally once sequencing was done. Concerning the study's data processing: Custom Python scripts were used to quantify repertoire diversity as the Shannon entropy index. The unsorted, CD4+ and CD8+ repertoires were each analyzed separately, with the exception of combined analyses, where CD4+ and CD8+ sequences were merged in silico. Clonal expansion was defined as at least a 2-fold frequency increase after treatment relative to C1D1, with a pseudocount of 0.5 for undetected baseline clones. Clones with 0 or 1 copy at C1D1 were defined as singleton clones, while clones with 2 or more copies were defined as non-singleton clones. By matching protein sequences in sorted samples from the same patient, clones expanded in unsorted samples were annotated as CD4+, CD8+ or unknown. Wilcoxon tests were applied to paired samples to test diversity changes from C1D1 to C4D1. TCRdb obtained this table from immuneACCESS and retained in-frame rearrangements with V and J assigned. These tables miss some clones; where compared with another copy, unresolved V genes account for less than half of the shortfall, and the remainder is unexplained. That table gives V, J and clone size, and the DNA gave D and trimming. The sample includes more than 140,000 clones, with about 78% observed a single time. Of the sample, about 9% falls within the top ten clones.

Paper-wide results and their limitations: A significant rise by C4D1 was seen in CD4+ but not CD8+ TCR diversity (p=0.0027 vs p=0.16), with the rise being most apparent in complete responders (p=0.02). Baseline TCR diversity was reported to be lower in newly diagnosed patients than in healthy donors, and even lower in relapsed/refractory patients. Lower diversity was seen in patients whose nivolumab began less than 1 year after ASCT, and these patients were left out of later analyses so that immune reconstitution would not confound the results. Trial patients achieving complete response had baseline diversity similar to newly diagnosed patients, whereas partial responders and progressors had significantly lower diversity. The study was limited to a single clinical trial cohort, and causes of repertoire differences, possibly disease activity or prior therapy, remained undefined.

The sample in question was peripheral blood mononuclear cells (PBMCs), obtained before the second cycle of nivolumab. Recombination joined TRBV30 with TRBJ1-1; TRBD1 is a possible D gene, resting on 5 matching bases. The sequence was collected from a human donor with classical Hodgkin lymphoma. The base sequence is TGTGCCTGGGGGGGGATCAACACTGAAGCTTTCTTT. Its protein product is CAWGGINTEAFF.